This is a list of T cell receptor beta chains from one sample in a study of cytomegalovirus exposure and HLA in healthy donors. Repertoires were generated with immunoSEQ multiplex PCR, while TCRdb's copy carries only in-frame clones and drops some. The sample has 110,000 or so clones, approximately 8.6% seen once. Sequencing used PBMCs. The origin of the receptors is a woman aged 40 to 49 in good health and CMV-seropositive. CDR3s include the opening cysteine and the closing phenylalanine or tryptophan. Each record gives: J gene, clone size, V gene, D gene, CDR3 protein, CDR3 DNA. A D gene is named only where the DNA matches it firmly. Clone sizes are given selectively: once, few, many, or a class where the clone is expanded.

TRBJ2-3,-,TRBV29-1,-,CSVARPSTDTQYF,TGCAGCGTTGCGCGGCCTAGCACAGATACGCAGTATTTT
TRBJ1-2,-,TRBV5-1,-,CASSLSAYYGYTF,TGCGCCAGCAGCTTATCAGCGTACTATGGCTACACCTTC
TRBJ2-7,few,TRBV5-1,TRBD2,CASKSGLAATYEQYF,TGCGCCAGCAAATCGGGCCTAGCGGCAACCTACGAGCAGTACTTC
TRBJ2-3,few,TRBV5-1,-,CASRGQTSTDTQYF,TGCGCCAGCCGGGGACAAACTAGCACAGATACGCAGTATTTT
TRBJ1-4,few,TRBV15,-,CATSAEGSHEKLFF,TGTGCCACCAGCGCCGAGGGCTCCCATGAAAAACTGTTTTTT
TRBJ1-2,few,TRBV27,-,CASSLVRTVDRYTF,TGTGCCAGCAGTTTAGTGAGGACAGTTGATCGCTACACCTTC
TRBJ2-3,-,TRBV2,TRBD2,CASSDLGGAGDTQYF,TGTGCCAGCAGTGACCTCGGGGGGGCAGGAGATACGCAGTATTTT
TRBJ2-1,-,TRBV15,TRBD2,CATSTIAGPYNEQFF,TGTGCCACCAGCACCATAGCGGGGCCCTACAATGAGCAGTTCTTC
TRBJ1-1,few,TRBV21-1,-,CASSTTGSPENTEAFF,TGTGCCAGCAGCACAACAGGATCCCCCGAGAACACTGAAGCTTTCTTT
TRBJ2-1,few,TRBV27,-,CASSRGAFEQFF,TGTGCCAGCAGCCGCGGGGCCTTTGAGCAGTTCTTC
TRBJ1-2,-,TRBV21-1,-,CASSKERIKEGRLNYGYTF,TGTGCCAGCAGCAAAGAGCGTATTAAGGAGGGGCGACTGAACTATGGCTACACCTTC
TRBJ1-1,-,TRBV4-1,TRBD1,CASSQRDRGGAFF,TGCGCCAGCAGCCAACGGGACAGGGGGGGAGCTTTCTTT
TRBJ1-1,-,TRBV19,-,CASSSFSQVTTEAFF,TGTGCCAGTAGCTCCTTCAGCCAGGTAACCACTGAAGCTTTCTTT
TRBJ1-2,-,TRBV5-4,TRBD1,CASSLLGGADYGYTF,TGTGCCAGCAGCTTGTTAGGGGGCGCTGACTATGGCTACACCTTC
TRBJ2-7,few,TRBV28,TRBD1,CASSTWTGLADEQYF,TGTGCCAGCAGTACCTGGACAGGGCTCGCGGACGAGCAGTACTTC
TRBJ1-4,-,TRBV11-2,TRBD1,CASSGRRGRWEDEKLFF,TGTGCCAGCAGCGGCCGGAGGGGGCGGTGGGAAGATGAAAAACTGTTTTTT
TRBJ1-1,-,TRBV5-5,-,CASSFSWGGTTEAFF,TGTGCCAGCAGCTTTTCATGGGGGGGCACCACTGAAGCTTTCTTT
TRBJ1-2,-,TRBV28,TRBD1,CASSLDRGRVYGYTF,TGTGCCAGCAGCCTGGACAGGGGGCGCGTCTATGGCTACACCTTC
TRBJ1-1,-,TRBV7-8,TRBD1,CASSLDWAGGWGEAFF,TGTGCCAGCAGCTTAGATTGGGCAGGGGGCTGGGGTGAAGCTTTCTTT
TRBJ2-7,few,TRBV5-6,TRBD1,CASSSDRAGYEQYF,TGTGCCAGCAGCTCAGACAGGGCTGGCTACGAGCAGTACTTC
TRBJ2-2,few,TRBV7-8,-,CASSLGADGELFF,TGTGCCAGCAGCTTAGGGGCAGACGGGGAGCTGTTTTTT
TRBJ1-2,-,TRBV5-5,-,CASSLIDSGYTF,TGTGCCAGCAGCTTAATTGACAGTGGCTACACCTTC
TRBJ1-2,-,TRBV6-6,TRBD1,CASSTAGQVWGYTF,TGTGCCAGCAGTACGGCGGGACAGGTCTGGGGCTACACCTTC
TRBJ1-5,-,TRBV13,TRBD1,CASSSGQGTHQPQHF,TGTGCCAGCAGCTCGGGACAGGGTACGCATCAGCCCCAGCATTTT
TRBJ2-7,few,TRBV4-1,-,CASSLTGQYEQYF,TGCGCCAGCAGCCTCACTGGACAGTACGAGCAGTACTTC
TRBJ1-4,few,TRBV5-6,-,CASSPGGGEKLFF,TGTGCCAGCAGCCCCGGGGGGGGTGAAAAACTGTTTTTT
TRBJ1-1,few,TRBV7-8,-,CASSMGRSGTEAFF,TGTGCCAGCAGCATGGGCAGGTCGGGGACTGAAGCTTTCTTT
TRBJ2-2,-,TRBV13,TRBD1,CASSRGTDYTGELFF,TGTGCCAGCAGTCGAGGGACAGACTACACCGGGGAGCTGTTTTTT
TRBJ1-1,few,TRBV27,-,CASSLMRGMNTEAFF,TGTGCCAGCAGTCTAATGAGAGGCATGAACACTGAAGCTTTCTTT
TRBJ1-1,-,TRBV6-5,-,CASRQPGLPEAFF,TGTGCCAGCAGGCAGCCCGGGTTACCTGAAGCTTTCTTT
TRBJ1-4,-,TRBV7-9,-,CASSLEYRPGNEKLFF,TGTGCCAGCAGCTTAGAGTACAGGCCAGGGAATGAAAAACTGTTTTTT
TRBJ2-7,few,TRBV6-5,TRBD1,CASSPGQNYEQYF,TGTGCCAGCAGTCCGGGACAGAACTACGAGCAGTACTTC
TRBJ1-6,-,TRBV6-6,-,CASSYPVSSYNSPLHF,TGTGCCAGCAGTTACCCCGTCAGCTCCTATAATTCACCCCTCCACTTT
TRBJ2-3,-,TRBV5-4,-,CASSLESGSIDTQYF,TGTGCCAGCAGCTTGGAGTCAGGCAGTATAGATACGCAGTATTTT
TRBJ1-1,-,TRBV5-1,TRBD1,CASSPRQGVGNTEAFF,TGCGCCAGCAGTCCCCGACAGGGGGTGGGGAACACTGAAGCTTTCTTT
TRBJ2-2,few,TRBV5-4,TRBD2,CASSPRDPLAGAHTGELFF,TGTGCCAGCAGCCCCCGGGACCCCTTAGCGGGGGCCCACACCGGGGAGCTGTTTTTT